A selection of T cell receptor beta chains follows, all from one sample in a study of cytomegalovirus exposure and HLA in healthy donors. The table came from immunoSEQ multiplex PCR; TCRdb's copy has only in-frame clones and leaves some out. The sample has 150,000 to 200,000 clones; over 60% are singletons. Material for sequencing was PBMCs. Receptor source: a woman aged 40 to 55 in good health and CMV-seronegative. The CDR3 runs from the conserved cysteine through the conserved F or W. A D gene is named only where the DNA matches it firmly. Expanded clones are given a class, and other clones once, few, many or no size at all.

d_call,v_call,clone_size,j_call,cdr3_nt,cdr3_aa
NA,TRBV20-1,NA,TRBJ2-1,TGCAGTGCTATAGACCCTCCGGGGCAGTTCTTC,CSAIDPPGQFF
TRBD2,TRBV18,NA,TRBJ2-2,TGTGCCAGCTCACCACTATTCAGCGGGACGAACACCGGGGAGCTGTTTTTT,CASSPLFSGTNTGELFF
TRBD1,TRBV19,NA,TRBJ1-1,TGTGCCAGTAGTATTAAGCGGACAGGGAACACTGAAGCTTTCTTT,CASSIKRTGNTEAFF
NA,TRBV29-1,NA,TRBJ2-5,TGCAGCGGGGGGGTGCCGAATTGGAAAGGGGAAGAGACCCAGTACTTC,CSGGVPNWKGEETQYF
NA,TRBV9,once,TRBJ1-1,TGTGCCAGCAGCGTAGATGGGGGAGGGGGGACTGAAGCTTTCTTT,CASSVDGGGGTEAFF
TRBD1,TRBV5-1,once,TRBJ1-2,TGCGCCAGCAAAGTCGGGGACAGGGGTTATGGCTACACCTTC,CASKVGDRGYGYTF
NA,TRBV7-6,NA,TRBJ2-2,TGTGCCAGCAGCTTAGAGGGGCTCAGCCTCACCGGGGAGCTGTTTTTT,CASSLEGLSLTGELFF
NA,TRBV10-3,NA,TRBJ2-2,TGTGCCATCAGTGGGACAGGAGGGTCCAACACCGGGGAGCTGTTTTTT,CAISGTGGSNTGELFF
NA,TRBV6-5,NA,TRBJ1-3,TGTGCCAGCAGTTATTCAGCGGACAGCTCTGGAAACACCATATATTTT,CASSYSADSSGNTIYF
NA,TRBV6-1,NA,TRBJ2-3,TGTGCCAGCAGTGATAGCTACGCCTCAGATACGCAGTATTTT,CASSDSYASDTQYF
NA,TRBV9,NA,TRBJ2-1,TGTGCCAGCAGCGTATCAGCGGCTAGCAAGTACAATGAGCAGTTCTTC,CASSVSAASKYNEQFF
NA,TRBV30,NA,TRBJ2-5,TGTGCCTGGAGTACTGGACAGCTGTTCTGGTACTTC,CAWSTGQLFWYF
TRBD1,TRBV6-1,NA,TRBJ2-3,TGTGCCAGCAGTCCGGGACAGGGGACAGATACGCAGTATTTT,CASSPGQGTDTQYF
TRBD1,TRBV5-4,NA,TRBJ2-7,TGTGCCAGCAGCCCCACAGGGGGCTCGACCTACGAGCAGTACTTC,CASSPTGGSTYEQYF
TRBD2,TRBV19,NA,TRBJ2-1,TGTGCCAGTAGCCCCGTCGGCGGGGGATCCTACAATGAGCAGTTCTTC,CASSPVGGGSYNEQFF
NA,TRBV10-3,NA,TRBJ2-3,TGTGCCATCAGTGAAGGGGTTGACGCAGATACGCAGTATTTT,CAISEGVDADTQYF
NA,TRBV19,NA,TRBJ1-1,TGTGCCAGTAGGATCCCCGGACAAAGGAACACTGAAGCTTTCTTT,CASRIPGQRNTEAFF
TRBD2,TRBV13,NA,TRBJ2-2,TGTGCCAGCAGATTCCTCAAGCGGGAGGACACCGGGGAGCTGTTTTTT,CASRFLKREDTGELFF
TRBD2,TRBV7-3,NA,TRBJ2-7,TGTGCCAGCAGCTTAATCGCAGCGGGAGACTACGAGCAGTACTTC,CASSLIAAGDYEQYF
NA,TRBV27,NA,TRBJ1-4,TGTGCCAGCAGTTCCTCCCAGGGTGGGGAGGCACCAACTAATGAAAAACTGTTTTTT,CASSSSQGGEAPTNEKLFF
NA,TRBV9,NA,TRBJ1-2,TGTGCCAGCAGCGCACGACACAGGGACGGCTATACCTTC,CASSARHRDGYTF
TRBD2,TRBV7-2,NA,TRBJ2-1,TGTGCCAGCAGGACTAGCGGGAGAGCAACGGGGCAGTTCTTC,CASRTSGRATGQFF
NA,TRBV14,NA,TRBJ1-3,TGTGCCAGCAGCCCGGGGATGCCTGGAAACACCATATATTTT,CASSPGMPGNTIYF
TRBD1,TRBV5-1,NA,TRBJ2-7,TGCGCCAGCAGCTTTGCCGGGACAGGGCGGACGGAGCAGTACTTC,CASSFAGTGRTEQYF
NA,TRBV5-4,NA,TRBJ2-1,TGTGCCAGCAGCCGAGCGGGTTACAATGAGCAGTTCTTC,CASSRAGYNEQFF
TRBD1,TRBV5-6,NA,TRBJ1-3,TGTGCCAGCAGCTTTACAGGGGGCTCTGGAAACACCATATATTTT,CASSFTGGSGNTIYF
NA,TRBV6-5,few,TRBJ1-6,TGTGCCACAAGATTTAGACAGTCCAATTCACCCCTCCACTTT,CATRFRQSNSPLHF
TRBD2,TRBV6-1,once,TRBJ2-5,TGTGCCAGCAGACGACTAGCGGGAGGAGGAGAGACCCAGTACTTC,CASRRLAGGGETQYF
NA,TRBV5-1,NA,TRBJ2-1,TGCGCCAGCCGTCCCGTAGGGGGCTCCTACAATGAGCAGTTCTTC,CASRPVGGSYNEQFF
TRBD1,TRBV5-1,NA,TRBJ1-1,TGCGCCAGCAGCTTCGGACAGGCGAGGGATGAAGCTTTCTTT,CASSFGQARDEAFF
NA,TRBV15,few,TRBJ2-5,TGTGCCACCAGCAGAGATGCCTTCCGGGAGACCCAGTACTTC,CATSRDAFRETQYF
NA,TRBV7-8,NA,TRBJ1-4,TGTGCCAGCAGCTTAGGCAGAAGAACAACTAATGAAAAACTGTTTTTT,CASSLGRRTTNEKLFF
NA,TRBV7-9,NA,TRBJ2-1,TGTGCCAGCAGCTACAGCTCCGGGGATGAGCAGTTCTTC,CASSYSSGDEQFF
TRBD2,TRBV4-2,NA,TRBJ2-3,TGTGCCAGCAGCCCTCGGACTAGCGGGAACACAGATACGCAGTATTTT,CASSPRTSGNTDTQYF
TRBD2,TRBV29-1,NA,TRBJ2-3,TGCAGCTCCCCTAGCGGGGGGGGCACAGATACGCAGTATTTT,CSSPSGGGTDTQYF
NA,TRBV7-9,NA,TRBJ2-5,TGTGCCAGCAGCTTTAGCGGGGTACGGGGGGACAGAGAGACCCAGTACTTC,CASSFSGVRGDRETQYF
NA,TRBV27,NA,TRBJ2-3,TGTGCCAGCAGTTTAGACTCAGGGATCACAGATACGCAGTATTTT,CASSLDSGITDTQYF
NA,TRBV7-2,NA,TRBJ2-7,TGTGCCAGCAGCTTAAATGCTCCAGGGAACTCCTACGAGCAGTACTTC,CASSLNAPGNSYEQYF
NA,TRBV18,NA,TRBJ1-5,TGTGCCAGCTCAGAACTCAGCAATCAGCCCCAGCATTTT,CASSELSNQPQHF
NA,TRBV6-6,once,TRBJ2-7,TGTGCCAGCAGTTCCACGGGGTACGAGCAGTACTTC,CASSSTGYEQYF
TRBD2,TRBV4-1,NA,TRBJ2-7,TGCGCCAGCAGCCAAGTAGGTAATAGCGGGGCCTACGAGCAGTACTTC,CASSQVGNSGAYEQYF
NA,TRBV5-6,few,TRBJ1-2,TGTGCCAGCAGCTCCAAGCTAATAGGGGCGCGGCACTATGGCTACACCTTC,CASSSKLIGARHYGYTF
TRBD2,TRBV11-2,NA,TRBJ2-5,TGTGCCAGCAGCCTCGGACTAGCGGGAGTAGAGACCCAGTACTTC,CASSLGLAGVETQYF
TRBD2,TRBV30,NA,TRBJ2-1,TGTGCCTGGACGCGACTAGCGGGCTCCTACAATGAGCAGTTCTTC,CAWTRLAGSYNEQFF
TRBD2,TRBV6-6,NA,TRBJ2-7,TGTGCCAGCAGTTGGGGAGGGGTTACCTACGAGCAGTACTTC,CASSWGGVTYEQYF
NA,TRBV7-2,NA,TRBJ2-7,TGTGCCAGCAGCTTGGGGGGAAACCGCTACGAGCAGTACTTC,CASSLGGNRYEQYF
TRBD1,TRBV18,NA,TRBJ2-3,TGTGCCAGCTCACCGGGAACAGGGGACGCAGATACGCAGTATTTT,CASSPGTGDADTQYF
NA,TRBV30,NA,TRBJ2-5,TGTGCCTGGGGGGATTCGGTAGGAGGACCTTCCGAGACCCAGTACTTC,CAWGDSVGGPSETQYF
TRBD2,TRBV30,few,TRBJ2-1,TGTGCCTGGAGACTAGCCGGGGGGGGAATGCAGTTCTTC,CAWRLAGGGMQFF
NA,TRBV7-2,NA,TRBJ1-4,TGTGCCAGCAGTCGTCGGGTTGGGGCGAGGGAAAAACTGTTTTTT,CASSRRVGAREKLFF
NA,TRBV6-1,NA,TRBJ2-1,TGTGCCAGCAGCCTCGGGGGAACGGTGGGCAATGAGCAGTTCTTC,CASSLGGTVGNEQFF
TRBD2,TRBV30,NA,TRBJ2-7,TGTGCCTGGAGTCCGGTGGGGCTAGCGGGAGGAGGATTC,CAWSPVGLAGGGF
NA,TRBV7-7,NA,TRBJ2-2,TGTGCCAGCAGCTTAGGTGGAGGAGGGGAGCTGTTTTTT,CASSLGGGGELFF
TRBD2,TRBV7-2,NA,TRBJ2-7,TGTGCCAGCAGCTTAGGAGTTAGCGGGGAAGTCTACGAGCAGTACTTC,CASSLGVSGEVYEQYF
NA,TRBV18,NA,TRBJ1-1,TGTGCCAGCTCACCACGCCAGGGGAGCCTGAACACTGAAGCTTTCTTT,CASSPRQGSLNTEAFF
TRBD2,TRBV5-1,NA,TRBJ2-3,TGCGCCAGCAGCTTGGATAGCGGGAGGGCCGGAGGAGGTATAGATACGCAGTATTTT,CASSLDSGRAGGGIDTQYF
TRBD1,TRBV29-1,NA,TRBJ1-5,TGCAGCGTCCAGACAGGGGGCGGCAATCAGCCCCAGCATTTT,CSVQTGGGNQPQHF
NA,TRBV2,NA,TRBJ2-2,TGTGCCAGCCCCCGGATTAGCGGGAACACCGGGGAGCTGTTTTTT,CASPRISGNTGELFF
NA,TRBV6-5,NA,TRBJ2-2,TGTGCCAGCAGTTACGCGGGGACGGCGAACACCGGGGAGCTGTTTTTT,CASSYAGTANTGELFF
TRBD1,TRBV11-3,NA,TRBJ1-1,TGTGCCAGCAGCCTTGACAGGGGGCGATTGAACACTGAAGCTTTCTTT,CASSLDRGRLNTEAFF